The 5 T cell receptor beta chains below come from one sample, sequenced in a study of T cell responses to AZD1222 COVID-19 vaccine. Repertoires were generated with immunoSEQ multiplex PCR, while TCRdb's copy carries only in-frame clones and drops some. The sample lists around 190,000 clones; 88% were seen once. The source material was peripheral blood, sampled on day 0 of AZD1222 vaccination. The receptors shown here come from an adult in good health.

The V gene is TRBV6-5, the J gene TRBJ2-3; 7 bases match TRBD1. The CDR3 spans 15 residues. V dropped 6 bases and J dropped 1; count of bases not matched to a gene: 7. Per the germline V gene, CDR1 is MNHEY and CDR2 is SVGAGI. CDR3 amino acids: CASSIGGAGTDTQYF. The CDR3, as DNA: TGTGCCAGCAGCATAGGGGGCGCCGGCACAGATACGCAGTATTTT.

The chain couples TRBV30 to TRBJ2-7; TRBD1 matches at 7 bases. From germline, CDR1 is GTSNPN and CDR2 SVGIG (reference sequence). CDR3 length: 11 amino acids. V shed 7 bases and J 3 bases; nucleotides not matched to a gene: 3. The CDR3 region has the DNA TGTGCCTTTAACAGGGGCTACGAGCAGTACTTC. Encoded protein: CAFNRGYEQYF.

The V call is TRBV6-5, the J call TRBJ2-3; 9 nucleotides agree with TRBD2. Unmatched junction bases numbered 8, after V lost 6 bases and J lost 10 bases. Germline lookup yields CDR1 MNHEY and CDR2 SVGAGI. The CDR3 spans 13 residues. The CDR3 spells CASRGFAGGAQYF. For the CDR3, the DNA is TGTGCCAGCAGAGGCTTCGCGGGGGGGGCGCAGTATTTT.

The J gene is TRBJ2-4, the V gene TRBV5-1; D is perhaps TRBD2 (6 bases). There are 14 residues in the CDR3. Trimming removed 4 bases at V and 0 bases at J, with 8 bases between. Per the germline V gene, CDR1 is SGHRS and CDR2 is YFSETQ. The CDR3 nucleotides read TGCGCCAGCAGCATGGGGGGAGCCAAAAACATTCAGTACTTC. Its protein product is CASSMGGAKNIQYF.

The rearrangement links TRBV7-9 to TRBJ2-6; D is undetermined. CDR3 size: 17 residues. Germline V gene sequence: CDR1 SEHNR, CDR2 FQNEAQ (reference sequence). V was shortened by 0 bases and J by 4 bases, with 13 bases between the two germline ends. Here the CDR3 reads CASSLALQSAGANVLTF. CDR3 DNA sequence: TGTGCCAGCAGCTTAGCGCTCCAGAGCGCCGGGGCCAACGTCCTGACTTTC.